The clone carrying this T cell receptor beta chain showed up just once. Its antigen is currently unknown. Researchers ran immunoSEQ v3.0 at survey level. Assay: immunoSEQ multiplex PCR; the TCRdb copy retains only in-frame clones and omits some. Of about 22,000 clones in the sample, about nine tenths were seen once. This specimen belongs to a study of long-term antiretroviral therapy in people with HIV. V lost 3 bases to trimming and J lost 2 bases, with 4 bases between them. Germline-derived CDR1 and CDR2 are SGHDN and FVKESK. The CDR3 sequence is 12 residues long. Study-wide findings and caveats: Controls had broader CDR3 length ranges than HIV repertoires did.

This receptor was identified in a woman aged 25 to 39 with HIV. The sample consisted of unsorted PBMCs, taken 1.8 years before starting antiretroviral therapy. V gene TRBV14 combines with J gene TRBJ1-2; D gene ambiguous. The CDR3 nucleotides are TGTGCCAGCAGCCAGGGCAACTATGGCTACACCTTC. Protein sequence: CASSQGNYGYTF.